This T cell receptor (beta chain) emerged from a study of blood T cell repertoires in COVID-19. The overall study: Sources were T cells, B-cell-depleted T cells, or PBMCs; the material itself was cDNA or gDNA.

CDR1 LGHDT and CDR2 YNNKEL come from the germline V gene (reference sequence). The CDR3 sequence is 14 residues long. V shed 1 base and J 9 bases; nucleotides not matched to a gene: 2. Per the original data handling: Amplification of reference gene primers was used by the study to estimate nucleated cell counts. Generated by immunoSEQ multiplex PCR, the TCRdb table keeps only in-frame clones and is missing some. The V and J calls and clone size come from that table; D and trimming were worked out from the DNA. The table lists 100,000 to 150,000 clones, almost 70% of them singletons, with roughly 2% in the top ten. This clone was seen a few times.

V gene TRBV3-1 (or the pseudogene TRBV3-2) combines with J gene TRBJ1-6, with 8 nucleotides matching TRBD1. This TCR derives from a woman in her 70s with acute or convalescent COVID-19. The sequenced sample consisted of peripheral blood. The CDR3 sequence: CASSQAQGGSPLHF. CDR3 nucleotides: TGTGCCAGCAGCCAAGCACAGGGGGGTTCACCCCTCCACTTT.